This T cell receptor (beta chain) comes out of a study of T-cell reconstitution after alpha-beta-depleted transplantation in children. The V gene's germline CDR1 is SGHVS and CDR2 FNYEAQ. J gave up 10 bases and V 0 bases, and 7 bases lay outside the gene matches. This CDR3 region has 15 residues. It was with unique molecular identifiers that the TCRbeta library was prepared. TCRdb re-called the PCR reads with MiXCR, one entry per CDR3 protein. In the table there are 700,000 to 850,000 distinct CDR3 sequences, roughly 15% of which are singletons. The receptor comes from a male patient younger than 18 who had a stem cell transplant for acute lymphoblastic leukemia, so the T cells may come from the graft donor. The rearrangement links TRBV7-6 to TRBJ2-1; TRBD1 agrees at 9 bases. Material: PBMCs, mostly from graft donor cells, obtained 360 days after TCRalphabeta/CD19-depleted stem cell transplant. The CDR3 DNA is TGTGCCAGCAGCTTAGCGGGGACAGGGAAGGAAGAGCAGTTCTTC. As protein: CASSLAGTGKEEQFF.